This T cell receptor (beta chain) was recorded in a study of blood T cell repertoires in COVID-19. V was pared by 1 base and J by 4 bases, with 11 bases between. Germline V lookup: CDR1 LNHDA, CDR2 SQIVND (reference sequence). The CDR3 has 15 residues. Original processing notes: Quantification of nucleated cells was approximated via reference gene primer amplification. Profiling relied on immunoSEQ multiplex PCR, and the TCRdb table lists in-frame clones only, not all of them. D and trimming were read from the DNA, whereas the V and J calls and clone size are those reported in that table. The sample gives around 76,000 clones, around 89% of which show up once; about 0.56% is in the top ten.

The source of this sequence is a man aged 60 to 75 with acute or convalescent COVID-19. Input material: peripheral blood. The chain couples TRBV19 to TRBJ1-5; TRBD1 is a possible D gene (6 bases). The CDR3 coding sequence is TGTGCCAGTAGTATAGGGACAGATTTTAATCAGCCCCAGCATTTT. It specifies CASSIGTDFNQPQHF.